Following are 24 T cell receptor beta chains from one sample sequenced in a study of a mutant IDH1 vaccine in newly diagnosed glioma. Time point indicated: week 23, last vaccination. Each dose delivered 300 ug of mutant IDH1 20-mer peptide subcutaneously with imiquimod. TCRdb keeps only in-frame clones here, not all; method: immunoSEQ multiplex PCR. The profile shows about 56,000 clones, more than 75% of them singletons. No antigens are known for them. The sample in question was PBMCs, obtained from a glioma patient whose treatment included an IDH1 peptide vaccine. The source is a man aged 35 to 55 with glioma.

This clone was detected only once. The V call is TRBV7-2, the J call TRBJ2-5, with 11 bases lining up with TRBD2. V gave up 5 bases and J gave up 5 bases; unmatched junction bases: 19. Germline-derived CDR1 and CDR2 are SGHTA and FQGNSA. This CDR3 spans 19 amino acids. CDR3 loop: CASSPVTSGILHHRETQYF. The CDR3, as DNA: TGTGCCAGCAGCCCCGTGACTAGCGGGATACTTCACCATCGGGAGACCCAGTACTTC.

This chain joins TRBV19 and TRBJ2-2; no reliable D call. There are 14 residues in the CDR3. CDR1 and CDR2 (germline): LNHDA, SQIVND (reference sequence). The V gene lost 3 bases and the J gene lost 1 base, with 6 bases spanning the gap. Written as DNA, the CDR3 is TGTGCCAGTAGTATGAACGGGAACACCGGGGAGCTGTTTTTT. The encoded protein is CASSMNGNTGELFF.

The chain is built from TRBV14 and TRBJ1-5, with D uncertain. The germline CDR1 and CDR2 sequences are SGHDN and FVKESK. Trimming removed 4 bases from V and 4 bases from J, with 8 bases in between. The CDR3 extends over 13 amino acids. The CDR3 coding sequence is TGTGCCAGCAGCCGCAGCTGGAATCAGCCCCAGCATTTT. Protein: CASSRSWNQPQHF.

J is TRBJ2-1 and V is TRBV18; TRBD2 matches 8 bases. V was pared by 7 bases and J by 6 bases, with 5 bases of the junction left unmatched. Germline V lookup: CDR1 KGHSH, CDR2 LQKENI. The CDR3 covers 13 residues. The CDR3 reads CASFAGGGNEQFF. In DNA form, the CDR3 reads TGTGCCAGCTTCGCGGGAGGTGGCAATGAGCAGTTCTTC.

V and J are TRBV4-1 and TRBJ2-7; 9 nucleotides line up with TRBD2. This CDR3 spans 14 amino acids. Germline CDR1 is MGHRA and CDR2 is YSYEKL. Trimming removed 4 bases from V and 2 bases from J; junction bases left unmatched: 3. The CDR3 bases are TGCGCCAGCAGCCGCGGGACTAGCCCCTACGAGCAGTACTTC. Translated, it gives CASSRGTSPYEQYF.

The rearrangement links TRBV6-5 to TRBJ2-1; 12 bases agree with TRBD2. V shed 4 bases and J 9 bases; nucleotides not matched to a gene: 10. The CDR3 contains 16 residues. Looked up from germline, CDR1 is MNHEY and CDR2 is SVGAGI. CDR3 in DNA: TGTGCCAGCAGTTCCCCTAGCGGGAGGGCCTCAAGTGAGCAGTTCTTC. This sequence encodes CASSSPSGRASSEQFF.

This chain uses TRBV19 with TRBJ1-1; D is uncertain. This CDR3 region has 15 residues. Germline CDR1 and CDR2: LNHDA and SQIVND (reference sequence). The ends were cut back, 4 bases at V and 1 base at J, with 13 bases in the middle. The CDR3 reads CASSKSGWGNTEAFF. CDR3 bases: TGTGCCAGTAGTAAGTCCGGCTGGGGGAACACTGAAGCTTTCTTT. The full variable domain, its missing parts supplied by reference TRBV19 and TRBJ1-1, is DGGITQSPKYLFRKEGQNVTLSCEQNLNHDAMYWYRQDPGQGLRLIYYSQIVNDFQKGDIAEGYSVSREKKESFPLTVTSAQKNPTAFYLCASSKSGWGNTEAFFGQGTRLTVV.

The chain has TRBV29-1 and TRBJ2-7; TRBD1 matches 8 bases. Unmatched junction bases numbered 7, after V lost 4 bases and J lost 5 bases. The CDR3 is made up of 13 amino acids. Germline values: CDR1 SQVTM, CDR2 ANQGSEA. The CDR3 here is CSVGTGSQNEQYF. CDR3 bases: TGCAGCGTTGGGACAGGGAGTCAAAACGAGCAGTACTTC.

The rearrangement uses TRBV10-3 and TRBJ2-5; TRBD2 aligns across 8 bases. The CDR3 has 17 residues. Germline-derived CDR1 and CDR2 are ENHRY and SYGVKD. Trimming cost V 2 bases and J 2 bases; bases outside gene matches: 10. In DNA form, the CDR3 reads TGTGCCATCAGTGAGCCTAGCGGGCCGACTTATCAAGAGACCCAGTACTTC. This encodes CAISEPSGPTYQETQYF.

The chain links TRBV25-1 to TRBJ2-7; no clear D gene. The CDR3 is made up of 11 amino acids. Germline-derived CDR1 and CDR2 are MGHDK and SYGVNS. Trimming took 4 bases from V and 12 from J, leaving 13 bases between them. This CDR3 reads CASSAESPRYF. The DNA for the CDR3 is TGTGCCAGCAGTGCAGAATCCCCCCGGTACTTC.

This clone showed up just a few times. Here the CDR3 DNA reads TGTGCCAGCATTACAGGGGGCGGCCAGCCCCAGCATTTT. Protein: CASITGGGQPQHF. The chain carries TRBV6-5 and TRBJ1-5; 9 nucleotides match TRBD1. CDR3 length: 13 residues. V dropped 7 bases and J dropped 7; count of bases not matched to a gene: 5. The germline gives CDR1 MNHEY, CDR2 SVGAGI.

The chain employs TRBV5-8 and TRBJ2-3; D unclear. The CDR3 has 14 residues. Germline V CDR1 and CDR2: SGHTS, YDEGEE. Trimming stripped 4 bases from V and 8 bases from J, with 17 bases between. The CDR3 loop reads CASSPVDLVGTQYF. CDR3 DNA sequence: TGTGCCAGCAGCCCGGTCGATCTTGTTGGTACGCAGTATTTT.

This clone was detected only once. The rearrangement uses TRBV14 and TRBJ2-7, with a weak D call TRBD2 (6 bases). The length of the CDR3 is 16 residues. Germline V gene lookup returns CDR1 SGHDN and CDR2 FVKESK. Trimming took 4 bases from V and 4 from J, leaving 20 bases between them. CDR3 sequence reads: CASSRMGISGDYEQYF. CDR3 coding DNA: TGTGCCAGCAGCCGAATGGGGATTAGCGGAGATTACGAGCAGTACTTC.

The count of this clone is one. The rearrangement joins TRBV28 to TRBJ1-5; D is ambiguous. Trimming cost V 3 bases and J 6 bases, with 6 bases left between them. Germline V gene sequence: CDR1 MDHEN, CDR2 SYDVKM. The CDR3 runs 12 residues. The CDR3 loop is CASSLRGQPQHF. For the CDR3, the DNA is TGTGCCAGCAGTTTGCGGGGTCAGCCCCAGCATTTT.

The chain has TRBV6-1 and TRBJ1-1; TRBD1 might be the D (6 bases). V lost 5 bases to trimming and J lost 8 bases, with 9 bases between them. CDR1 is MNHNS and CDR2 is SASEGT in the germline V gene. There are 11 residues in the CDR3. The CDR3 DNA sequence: TGTGCCAGCAGTCCAAGGGGGGAAGCTTTCTTT. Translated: CASSPRGEAFF.

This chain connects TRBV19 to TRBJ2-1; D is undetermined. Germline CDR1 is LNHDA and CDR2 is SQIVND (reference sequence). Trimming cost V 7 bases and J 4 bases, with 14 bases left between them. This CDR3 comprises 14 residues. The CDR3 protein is CASNPVVAYNEQFF. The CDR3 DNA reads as TGTGCCAGTAATCCGGTAGTCGCATACAATGAGCAGTTCTTC. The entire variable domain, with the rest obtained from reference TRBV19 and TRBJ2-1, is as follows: DGGITQSPKYLFRKEGQNVTLSCEQNLNHDAMYWYRQDPGQGLRLIYYSQIVNDFQKGDIAEGYSVSREKKESFPLTVTSAQKNPTAFYLCASNPVVAYNEQFFGPGTRLTVL.

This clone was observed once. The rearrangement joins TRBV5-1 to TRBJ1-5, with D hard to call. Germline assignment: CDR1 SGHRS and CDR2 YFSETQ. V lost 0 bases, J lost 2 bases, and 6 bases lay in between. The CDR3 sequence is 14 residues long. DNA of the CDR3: TGCGCCAGCAGCTTGGATGTAGGCAATCAGCCCCAGCATTTT. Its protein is CASSLDVGNQPQHF.

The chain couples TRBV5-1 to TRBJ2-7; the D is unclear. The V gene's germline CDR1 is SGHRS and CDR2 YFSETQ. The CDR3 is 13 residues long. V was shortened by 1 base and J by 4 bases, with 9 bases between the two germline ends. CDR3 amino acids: CASSLWSGYEQYF. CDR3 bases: TGCGCCAGCAGCTTGTGGTCAGGATACGAGCAGTACTTC.

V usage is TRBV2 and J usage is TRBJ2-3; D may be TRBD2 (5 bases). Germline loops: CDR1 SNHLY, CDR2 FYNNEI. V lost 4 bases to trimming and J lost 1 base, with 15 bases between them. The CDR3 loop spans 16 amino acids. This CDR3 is CASSARLRAGTDTQYF. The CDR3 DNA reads TGTGCCAGCAGTGCCAGGTTGAGGGCGGGCACAGATACGCAGTATTTT. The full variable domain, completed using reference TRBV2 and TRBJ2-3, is EPEVTQTPSHQVTQMGQEVILRCVPISNHLYFYWYRQILGQKVEFLVSFYNNEISEKSEIFDDQFSVERPDGSNFTLKIRSTKLEDSAMYFCASSARLRAGTDTQYFGPGTRLTVL.

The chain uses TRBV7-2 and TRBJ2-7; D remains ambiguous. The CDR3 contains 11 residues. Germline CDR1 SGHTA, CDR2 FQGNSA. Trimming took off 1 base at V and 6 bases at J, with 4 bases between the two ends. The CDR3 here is CASSLVREQYF. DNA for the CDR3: TGTGCCAGCAGCTTAGTTCGCGAGCAGTACTTC.

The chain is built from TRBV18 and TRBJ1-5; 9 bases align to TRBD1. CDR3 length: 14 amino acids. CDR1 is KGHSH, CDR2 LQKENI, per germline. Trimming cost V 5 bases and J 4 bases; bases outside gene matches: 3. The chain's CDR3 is CASSFGTGNQPQHF. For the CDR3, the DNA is TGTGCCAGCTCATTTGGGACAGGGAATCAGCCCCAGCATTTT.

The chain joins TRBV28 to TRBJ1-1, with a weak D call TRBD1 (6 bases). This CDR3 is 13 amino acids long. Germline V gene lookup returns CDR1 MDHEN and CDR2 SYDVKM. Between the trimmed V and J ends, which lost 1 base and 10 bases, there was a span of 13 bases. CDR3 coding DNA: TGTGCCAGCAGTTTATCCGGGGGCGGCGCAGCTTTCTTT. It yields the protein CASSLSGGGAAFF.

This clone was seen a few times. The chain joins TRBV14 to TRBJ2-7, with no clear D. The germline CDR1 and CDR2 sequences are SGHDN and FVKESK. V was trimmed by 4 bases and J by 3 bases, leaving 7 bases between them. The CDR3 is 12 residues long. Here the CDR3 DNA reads TGTGCCAGCAGCCGCGGAATCTACGAGCAGTACTTC. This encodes CASSRGIYEQYF.

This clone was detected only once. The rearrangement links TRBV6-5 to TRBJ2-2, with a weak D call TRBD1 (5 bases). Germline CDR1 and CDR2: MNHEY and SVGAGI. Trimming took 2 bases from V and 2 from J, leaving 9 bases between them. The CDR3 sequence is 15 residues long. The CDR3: CASSYDRPNTGELFF. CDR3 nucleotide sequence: TGTGCCAGCAGTTACGACAGACCAAACACCGGGGAGCTGTTTTTT.